This entry lists 22 T cell receptor beta chains sequenced from one sample in a study of blood T cell repertoires in COVID-19 (dated by TCRdb to 2018 to 2020). Library generation was performed with the immunoSEQ multiplex PCR assay. TCRdb's version of the immuneACCESS table is confined to in-frame rearrangements and falls short of the full clone set. An unresolved V gene accounts for under half of the shortfall where checked; the remainder is of unknown origin. A total of tens of thousands of clones appear in this sample, roughly 88% of them only once. Clones ranked in the top ten supply about 3% of the sample. The specimen was peripheral blood. All receptors come from a man aged 50-60 years with active COVID-19.

This clone was detected a few times. The chain is built from TRBV5-4 and TRBJ1-1; D call uncertain. The CDR3 has 15 residues. The germline gives CDR1 SGHNT, CDR2 YYREEE (reference sequence). Trimming stripped 0 bases from V and 2 bases from J, with 11 bases between. This CDR3 reads CASSLVSQINTEAFF. In nucleotides, the CDR3 is TGTGCCAGCAGCTTGGTGTCCCAGATAAACACTGAAGCTTTCTTT. Complete variable domain (other parts from reference TRBV5-4 and TRBJ1-1): ETGVTQSPTHLIKTRGQQVTLRCSSQSGHNTVSWYQQALGQGPQFIFQYYREEENGRGNFPPRFSGLQFPNYSSELNVNALELDDSALYLCASSLVSQINTEAFFGQGTRLTVV.

The rearrangement links TRBV21-1 to TRBJ2-7; TRBD1, the D gene given by the table, was not confirmed from the DNA. TRBV21-1 is described as a pseudogene. The CDR3 totals 15 residues. This CDR3 is CASSKDRRGDYEQYV. Written as DNA, the CDR3 is TGTGCCAGCAGCAAAGATCGTAGGGGCGACTACGAGCAGTACGTC.

The chain is built from TRBV11-2 and TRBJ2-2; the match to TRBD2 covers 8 bases. Germline loops: CDR1 SGHAT, CDR2 FQNNGV. This CDR3 contains 14 residues. V was pared by 6 bases and J by 4 bases, with 4 bases of the junction left unmatched. CDR3 sequence reads: CASRAGVLTGELFF. The CDR3 nucleotides read TGTGCCAGCAGAGCGGGAGTACTCACCGGGGAGCTGTTTTTT. Full variable domain (outside the CDR3, taken from reference TRBV11-2 and TRBJ2-2): EAGVAQSPRYKIIEKRQSVAFWCNPISGHATLYWYQQILGQGPKLLIQFQNNGVVDDSQLPKDRFSAERLKGVDSTLKIQPAKLEDSAVYLCASRAGVLTGELFFGEGSRLTVL.

The gene calls are TRBV7-2 and TRBJ2-5, with 7 bases aligning to TRBD1. The V gene's germline CDR1 is SGHTA and CDR2 FQGNSA. CDR3 length: 14 amino acids. J lost 5 bases, V lost 1 base, and 4 bases had no gene match. The CDR3: CASSLVGTAETQYF. As DNA, the CDR3 is TGTGCCAGCAGCTTAGTGGGGACAGCTGAGACCCAGTACTTC.

The count of this clone is one. The chain uses TRBV7-9 and TRBJ2-7; 9 nucleotides agree with TRBD1. The J segment lost 1 base and the V segment lost 5 bases, leaving 9 bases of the junction unmatched. In germline, CDR1 is SEHNR, CDR2 FQNEAQ (reference sequence). CDR3 length: 16 amino acids. The DNA for the CDR3 is TGTGCCAGCAGCGAAACGGGACAGGGAAGGTCCTACGAGCAGTACTTC. Translating it yields CASSETGQGRSYEQYF.

This chain joins TRBV19 and TRBJ1-5; no firm D call. Germline loops: CDR1 LNHDA, CDR2 SQIVND (reference sequence). V was clipped by 2 bases and J by 4 bases, with 9 bases between them. The CDR3 extends over 14 amino acids. The CDR3 DNA sequence: TGTGCCAGTAGTATACTAAACTCTAATCAGCCCCAGCATTTT. It encodes CASSILNSNQPQHF.

V usage is TRBV6-2 or TRBV6-3 and J usage is TRBJ1-2; the D gene is possibly TRBD1 (6 bases). The germline V gene has CDR1 MNHEY and CDR2 SVGEGT. V lost 5 bases to trimming and J lost 3 bases, with 16 bases between them. This CDR3 region has 15 residues. Here the CDR3 reads CASSTSLGTYYGYTF. The CDR3 nucleotides are TGTGCCAGCAGTACCTCCCTTGGGACATACTATGGCTACACCTTC.

J is TRBJ1-2 and V is TRBV18, with TRBD1 as a possible D gene (5 bases). Germline CDR1 reads KGHSH; CDR2 reads LQKENI. Trimming stripped 3 bases from V and 3 bases from J, with 14 bases between. The CDR3 has 15 amino acids. This CDR3 reads CASSPRSVRDYGYTF. The CDR3 DNA reads as TGTGCCAGCTCACCCCGGTCCGTCAGGGACTATGGCTACACCTTC. Using reference TRBV18 and TRBJ1-2 for the parts outside the CDR3, the full variable domain is NAGVMQNPRHLVRRRGQEARLRCSPMKGHSHVYWYRQLPEEGLKFMVYLQKENIIDESGMPKERFSAEFPKEGPSILRIQQVVRGDSAAYFCASSPRSVRDYGYTFGSGTRLTVV.

J is TRBJ2-7 and V is TRBV9; 10 bases map to TRBD2. The CDR3 length is 15 residues. Germline V gives CDR1 SGDLS, CDR2 YYNGEE. V shed 0 bases and J 6 bases; nucleotides not matched to a gene: 6. DNA of the CDR3: TGTGCCAGCAGCGTAGGTACTAGCGGGGTGGGCGAGCAGTACTTC. This encodes CASSVGTSGVGEQYF.

The V gene is TRBV10-3, the J gene TRBJ1-3; a weak D match, TRBD1 (5 bases). This CDR3 is built from 17 residues. Germline assignment: CDR1 ENHRY and CDR2 SYGVKD. V dropped 3 bases and J dropped 0 bases, with 15 bases sitting between them. The CDR3 nucleotides read TGTGCCATCAGTGATTTGGGGGGTGAGAGCTCTGGAAACACCATATATTTT. Translated: CAISDLGGESSGNTIYF.

J is TRBJ1-6 and V is TRBV6-6, with D perhaps TRBD1 (5 bases). The ends were cut back, 11 bases at V and 10 bases at J, with 18 bases in the middle. The CDR3 covers 13 residues. From germline, CDR1 is MNHNY and CDR2 SVGAGI (reference sequence). The CDR3 bases are TGTGCCGGGAAGGGGCTTCGAGACTCACCCCTCCACTTT. Its translation: CAGKGLRDSPLHF.

The J gene is TRBJ1-6, the V gene TRBV7-2; 8 nucleotides agree with TRBD1. Germline CDR1 is SGHTA and CDR2 is FQGNSA. The CDR3 runs to 16 residues. V dropped 5 bases and J dropped 9; count of bases not matched to a gene: 12. CDR3 DNA sequence: TGTGCCAGCAGCCATCGCGCAGGGACAGGTAGTTCACCCCTCCACTTT. Residues: CASSHRAGTGSSPLHF.

The chain is built from TRBV5-4 and TRBJ1-1; 8 bases line up with TRBD1. Germline CDR1 SGHNT, CDR2 YYREEE (reference sequence). The trim removed 5 bases at V and 5 bases at J, leaving 8 bases unmatched. The CDR3 is 14 amino acids. The CDR3 DNA is TGTGCCAGCAGTTCCGGACAGGGCAGGACTGAAGCTTTCTTT. This sequence encodes CASSSGQGRTEAFF.

This clone was counted between two and nine times. The chain is built from TRBV2 and TRBJ2-1; 7 nucleotides line up with TRBD1. Germline V gene lookup returns CDR1 SNHLY and CDR2 FYNNEI. The CDR3 runs 14 residues. Trimming took 9 bases from V and 3 from J; bases not matched to a gene: 8. DNA for the CDR3: TGTGCCAGTCGAAGGGGGCTAGGCTACAATGAGCAGTTCTTC. This codes for CASRRGLGYNEQFF.

By share, this clone counts as medium-sized (0.01 to 0.1%). CDR3 bases: TGTGCCAGCGAGGGGGCCGACACTGAAGCTTTCTTT. Protein: CASEGADTEAFF. The V call is TRBV13, the J call TRBJ1-1; 7 bases agree with TRBD1. The CDR3 totals 12 residues. Per germline, CDR1 PRHDT and CDR2 FYEKMQ (reference sequence). The J segment lost 3 bases and the V segment lost 8 bases, leaving 3 bases of the junction unmatched.

J is TRBJ1-6 and V is TRBV5-3, with D unclear. TRBV5-3 is an ORF, and what it does is uncertain. The CDR3 has 17 residues. Trimming removed 6 bases from V and 8 bases from J, with 24 bases in between. DNA for the CDR3: TGTGCCAGAACCTCCAAGCGACTTAAGGCGAATGATTCACCCCTCCACTTT. This codes for CARTSKRLKANDSPLHF.

The J gene is TRBJ2-1, the V gene TRBV7-3, with a tentative D call TRBD2 (6 bases). Germline assignment: CDR1 SGHTA and CDR2 FQGTGA. The CDR3 runs to 15 residues. V was pared by 0 bases and J by 6 bases, with 12 bases between. The CDR3 loop is CASSLTGSRPNEQFF. CDR3 coding DNA: TGTGCCAGCAGCTTAACCGGGAGCCGTCCCAATGAGCAGTTCTTC.

The V and J genes are TRBV5-6 and TRBJ1-6; no reliable D call. The CDR3 is 15 amino acids. V lost 4 bases, J lost 0 bases, and 8 bases lay in between. Germline V gives CDR1 SGHDT, CDR2 YYEEEE. The CDR3 loop is CASSQTLSYNSPLHF. Written as DNA, the CDR3 is TGTGCCAGCAGCCAGACACTCTCCTATAATTCACCCCTCCACTTT.

The chain is built from TRBV13 and TRBJ1-1, with a possible D match to TRBD1 (5 bases). The CDR3 spans 12 residues. CDR1 and CDR2 from the germline V gene are PRHDT and FYEKMQ (reference sequence). V lost 5 bases, J lost 11 bases, and 15 bases lay in between. The CDR3 bases are TGTGCCAGCAGCCCCCCCGGGGGTCCCGCTTTCTTT. Amino acid sequence: CASSPPGGPAFF.

This rearrangement joins TRBV6-1 to TRBJ2-3; 9 nucleotides match TRBD2. CDR1 is MNHNS, CDR2 SASEGT, per germline. The CDR3 consists of 18 residues. V dropped 1 base and J dropped 2; count of bases not matched to a gene: 10. CDR3 nucleotide sequence: TGTGCCAGCAGTGAAGACCCCCCGAGCGGGGGGTTCACAGATACGCAGTATTTT. Translating gives CASSEDPPSGGFTDTQYF.

This chain uses TRBV7-2 with TRBJ2-1; D might be TRBD2 (7 bases). There are 15 residues in the CDR3. V was trimmed by 5 bases and J by 4 bases, leaving 15 bases between them. Germline CDR1 is SGHTA and CDR2 is FQGNSA. The DNA of the CDR3 is TGTGCCAGCAGCGCCCAAGGGGGGGATTACAATGAGCAGTTCTTC. Its protein product is CASSAQGGDYNEQFF.

This clone occurred once. The gene calls are TRBV6-2 or TRBV6-3 and TRBJ1-5; a weak D match, TRBD1 (5 bases). This CDR3 has 15 residues. Trimming removed 0 bases from V and 2 bases from J, with 8 bases in between. Germline values: CDR1 MNHEY, CDR2 SVGEGT. The CDR3 DNA reads TGTGCCAGCAGTTACTCTGGCAGGGGCAATCAGCCCCAGCATTTT. As protein: CASSYSGRGNQPQHF.